This T cell receptor (beta chain) originates from a study of CD8 T cells in ankylosing spondylitis. Study-wide points: A motif in TCR beta, a set of under ten highly homologous variants, appeared characteristic of ankylosing spondylitis blood. Reportedly, significant enrichment of disease-linked clones occurred in matched ankylosing spondylitis synovial fluid.

In this sample, this clonotype turned up a few times. Its target is not known. Deletions cut 7 bases from V and 5 bases from J, with 8 bases between. This CDR3 has 11 amino acids. The germline CDR1 and CDR2 sequences are MNHEY and SVGAGI. Each CDR3 protein gets one entry after TCRdb re-called the 5' RACE reads with MiXCR. Seen here are some 140,000 distinct CDR3 sequences, approximately 9.2% observed once, and the top ten hold more than 7%. The origin of this receptor is a male donor with ankylosing spondylitis. The chain has TRBV6-5 and TRBJ1-1; D is possibly TRBD1 (5 bases). The sequencing input was synovial fluid, either unsorted or a sorted T cell fraction (not recorded which). The CDR3 DNA follows: TGTGCCAGCAATTGGGGGACTGAAGCTTTCTTT. Amino acids: CASNWGTEAFF.